Each of the 26 T cell receptor beta chains below was sequenced from the same sample in a study of identical twins. One entry per CDR3 protein, called by TCRdb with MiXCR from the 5' RACE reads. The sample has more than 350,000 distinct CDR3 sequences; approximately 10% are singletons. The sequenced sample was naive T cells sorted from blood. Receptor source: a woman between 50 and 59 years old in good health.

This clonotype showed up just a few times. V usage is TRBV7-8 and J usage is TRBJ2-3, with TRBD1 matching over 7 bases. V lost 5 bases, J lost 2 bases, and 7 bases stayed unmatched. This CDR3 spans 15 amino acids. Germline CDR1 SGHVS, CDR2 FQNEAQ. CDR3 in amino acids: CASSARDRNTDTQYF. As DNA, the CDR3 is TGTGCCAGCAGCGCCCGGGACAGAAACACAGATACGCAGTATTTT. Based on the CDR3 plus reference TRBV7-8 and TRBJ2-3, the full variable domain is GAGVSQSPRYKVAKRGQDVALRCDPISGHVSLFWYQQALGQGPEFLTYFQNEAQLDKSGLPSDRFFAERPEGSVSTLKIQRTQQEDSAVYLCASSARDRNTDTQYFGPGTRLTVL.

The chain uses TRBV7-8 and TRBJ2-2, with TRBD1 as a possible D gene (5 bases). The ends were cut back, 5 bases at V and 3 bases at J, with 16 bases in the middle. Germline CDR1 is SGHVS and CDR2 is FQNEAQ. This CDR3 has 16 amino acids. The CDR3 region is CASSPGYQTHTGELFF. The CDR3 DNA reads as TGTGCCAGCAGCCCAGGGTACCAAACTCACACCGGGGAGCTGTTTTTT. Using reference TRBV7-8 and TRBJ2-2 for the parts outside the CDR3, the full variable domain is GAGVSQSPRYKVAKRGQDVALRCDPISGHVSLFWYQQALGQGPEFLTYFQNEAQLDKSGLPSDRFFAERPEGSVSTLKIQRTQQEDSAVYLCASSPGYQTHTGELFFGEGSRLTVL.

This clonotype was counted at least ten times. This chain connects TRBV29-1 to TRBJ1-2; the D is unclear. The ends were cut back, 1 base at V and 4 bases at J, with 7 bases in the middle. Germline CDR1 reads SQVTM; CDR2 reads ANQGSEA. The CDR3 totals 12 residues. For the CDR3, the DNA is TGCAGCGTTGAAGGTTGGGGCTATGGCTACACCTTC. Protein sequence: CSVEGWGYGYTF.

This clonotype was observed at least ten times. The chain joins TRBV11-3 to TRBJ2-3; 11 nucleotides align to TRBD2. The junction had 13 bases not matched to a gene; V was cut back by 4 bases and J by 7 bases. Germline V CDR1 and CDR2: SGHNT, YENEEA. This CDR3 is 17 amino acids long. Here the CDR3 reads CASSSLQLAGVRHTQYF. CDR3 nucleotide sequence: TGTGCCAGCAGCTCATTGCAACTAGCGGGAGTTAGACATACGCAGTATTTT.

The chain employs TRBV12-3 or TRBV12-4 and TRBJ2-1, with D perhaps matching TRBD2 (6 bases). The CDR3 runs 14 residues. V lost 7 bases and J lost 1, with 11 bases in between. The CDR3 spells CASTTGTSYNEQFF. CDR3 bases: TGTGCCAGCACTACCGGGACTTCCTACAATGAGCAGTTCTTC.

The sample holds a few counts of this clonotype. The V gene is TRBV6-5, the J gene TRBJ1-2; tentatively, D is TRBD1 (5 bases). Germline V gene sequence: CDR1 MNHEY, CDR2 SVGAGI. This CDR3 is 13 amino acids long. V lost 3 bases to trimming and J lost 5 bases, with 10 bases between them. The CDR3 DNA reads TGTGCCAGCAGTTATGGCGGGGGGTATGGCTACACCTTC. Translated, it gives CASSYGGGYGYTF.

The J gene is TRBJ1-2, the V gene TRBV6-5; a possible D gene is TRBD1 (6 bases). Germline assignment: CDR1 MNHEY and CDR2 SVGAGI. This CDR3 region has 15 residues. Trimming stripped 0 bases from V and 4 bases from J, with 12 bases between. CDR3 sequence: CASSYSRGRIYGYTF. The CDR3 DNA follows: TGTGCCAGCAGTTACTCGCGGGGGCGCATCTATGGCTACACCTTC.

The chain combines TRBV7-9 with TRBJ1-4; D is possibly TRBD1 (6 bases). From germline, CDR1 is SEHNR and CDR2 FQNEAQ (reference sequence). V was cut by 8 bases and J by 0 bases, with 13 bases left in between. This CDR3 comprises 15 residues. Written as DNA, the CDR3 is TGTGCCAGCGGATCCGGGACAACAACTAATGAAAAACTGTTTTTT. Translation gives CASGSGTTTNEKLFF.

This sequence joins TRBV7-2 and TRBJ2-7, with 9 nucleotides matching TRBD2. The germline V gene encodes CDR1 SGHTA and CDR2 FQGNSA. Trimming cost V 1 base and J 0 bases; bases outside gene matches: 7. The CDR3 is 17 amino acids. The CDR3 protein is CASSLVVSGSLSYEQYF. The DNA of the CDR3 is TGTGCCAGCAGCTTAGTTGTTAGCGGGAGTCTCTCCTACGAGCAGTACTTC.

This clonotype appeared many times. The chain couples TRBV10-3 to TRBJ2-5; 11 nucleotides line up with TRBD2. V trimming: 7 bases; J trimming: 2 bases; junction bases outside the gene matches: 6. The CDR3 sequence is 15 residues long. Germline V gene lookup returns CDR1 ENHRY and CDR2 SYGVKD. CDR3 nucleotides: TGTGCCATCAAACCCGGGACTAGCGGTCAAGAGACCCAGTACTTC. Its protein is CAIKPGTSGQETQYF.

This chain connects TRBV12-3 or TRBV12-4 to TRBJ2-2, with 10 positions matching TRBD2. V dropped 3 bases and J dropped 12; count of bases not matched to a gene: 13. CDR3 length: 16 amino acids. The CDR3 here is CASSFGGTSVAEKLFF. The CDR3, as DNA: TGTGCCAGCAGTTTTGGTGGGACTAGCGTAGCCGAGAAGCTGTTTTTT.

This chain joins TRBV12-5 and TRBJ1-4, with TRBD1 matching over 9 bases. Germline V lookup: CDR1 LGHNT, CDR2 FRNRAP. This CDR3 has 14 residues. The ends lost 1 base at V and 14 bases at J; junction bases unmatched: 8. CDR3 in amino acids: CASGLGTGAARLFF. The CDR3 coding sequence is TGTGCTAGTGGTTTGGGGACAGGGGCCGCACGGCTGTTTTTT.

A few counts support this clonotype. The chain couples TRBV20-1 to TRBJ1-2; D perhaps matches TRBD1 (6 bases). CDR1 is DFQATT, CDR2 SNEGSKA, per germline (reference sequence). V was pared by 1 base and J by 8 bases, with 14 bases between. The CDR3 covers 13 residues. The CDR3 coding sequence is TGCAGTGCTAGAGTCAGGGGCCGGGGAGGCTACACCTTC. Protein product: CSARVRGRGGYTF.

This clonotype was picked up a small number of times. V and J are TRBV5-1 and TRBJ2-4; no clear D. The CDR3 spans 15 residues. Germline V CDR1 and CDR2: SGHRS, YFSETQ. V shed 2 bases and J shed 5 bases, with 14 bases lying between them. The CDR3 spells CASSLESYSQNIQYF. The CDR3 DNA reads as TGCGCCAGCAGCTTAGAGAGCTACTCCCAAAACATTCAGTACTTC.

This clonotype was seen repeatedly, ten times or more. The V and J genes are TRBV12-3 or TRBV12-4 and TRBJ2-3; maybe TRBD1 (6 bases). CDR3 size: 14 residues. Between the trimmed V and J ends, which lost 7 bases and 0 bases, there was a span of 11 bases. CDR3 amino acids: CASILTGSTDTQYF. The CDR3 DNA follows: TGTGCCAGCATCCTTACAGGGAGCACAGATACGCAGTATTTT.

The chain is built from TRBV11-2 and TRBJ1-5; D is unresolved. The CDR3 is 15 residues long. The germline V gene has CDR1 SGHAT and CDR2 FQNNGV. V lost 3 bases, J lost 0 bases, and 9 bases lay in between. CDR3 in amino acids: CASSLGLNSNQPQHF. The CDR3 nucleotides are TGTGCCAGCAGCTTGGGGTTAAATAGCAATCAGCCCCAGCATTTT.

The chain carries TRBV6-5 and TRBJ2-5; a weak D match, TRBD1 (6 bases). V was clipped by 5 bases and J by 5 bases, with 12 bases between them. Germline lookup yields CDR1 MNHEY and CDR2 SVGAGI. The CDR3 contains 13 residues. CDR3: CASSTYRAETQYF. The CDR3 coding sequence is TGTGCCAGCAGTACCTACAGGGCTGAGACCCAGTACTTC.

This clonotype came up a few times. The chain carries TRBV24-1 and TRBJ1-1, with D hard to call. CDR3 length: 12 residues. From germline, CDR1 is KGHDR and CDR2 SFDVKD. Deletions cut 3 bases from V and 6 bases from J, with 7 bases between. The CDR3 DNA reads as TGTGCCACCAGTGATCCGCCCCCTGAAGCTTTCTTT. This sequence encodes CATSDPPPEAFF.

This clonotype has more than one count but fewer than ten. The V gene is TRBV4-1, the J gene TRBJ2-7; D remains ambiguous. Germline V gene lookup returns CDR1 MGHRA and CDR2 YSYEKL. CDR3 length: 13 residues. The V end was cut by 4 bases, the J end by 3 bases, with 10 bases between. The CDR3 DNA is TGCGCCAGCAGCCTTATCGACGGCTACGAGCAGTACTTC. Translating it yields CASSLIDGYEQYF.

The chain combines TRBV2 with TRBJ1-2, with D possibly being TRBD1 (5 bases). Trimming left V 8 bases short and J 7 bases short, with 17 bases between. Germline V gene sequence: CDR1 SNHLY, CDR2 FYNNEI. The CDR3 totals 13 residues. CDR3 loop: CASGGGDLPGYTF. The DNA of the CDR3 is TGTGCCAGCGGTGGAGGGGACCTCCCTGGCTACACCTTC.

The genes are TRBV3-1 and TRBJ2-2, with 8 nucleotides matching TRBD1. Per the germline V gene, CDR1 is LGHDT and CDR2 is YNNKEL (reference sequence). With 5 bases clipped from V and 4 bases from J, the junction kept 12 bases outside the gene matches. The CDR3 runs to 17 residues. CDR3 region: CASSSTYQGAGTGELFF. CDR3 nucleotides: TGTGCCAGCAGCTCCACGTACCAGGGGGCCGGCACCGGGGAGCTGTTTTTT.

This clonotype was found many times. The CDR3 DNA follows: TGTGCCATCAGTGAAGGCGGAGAGACCCAGTACTTC. Translated: CAISEGGETQYF. The J gene is TRBJ2-5, the V gene TRBV10-3, with D hard to call. V was clipped by 3 bases and J by 4 bases, with 6 bases between them. The CDR3 runs 12 residues. Germline CDR1 is ENHRY and CDR2 is SYGVKD.

This clonotype was recorded a few times. The rearrangement joins TRBV12-3 or TRBV12-4 to TRBJ2-1; 8 bases match TRBD1. CDR3 length: 17 amino acids. Unmatched junction bases numbered 7, after V lost 1 base and J lost 2 bases. The CDR3 is CASSLGVGGQAYNEQFF. CDR3 coding DNA: TGTGCCAGCAGTTTAGGTGTAGGGGGACAGGCCTACAATGAGCAGTTCTTC.

There are many counts of this clonotype. The chain joins TRBV20-1 to TRBJ1-2, with 7 bases aligning to TRBD1. This CDR3 contains 15 residues. Germline V CDR1 and CDR2: DFQATT, SNEGSKA (reference sequence). V trimming: 4 bases; J trimming: 5 bases; junction bases outside the gene matches: 13. CDR3 sequence reads: CSATNADRASYGYTF. CDR3 DNA: TGCAGTGCTACCAATGCCGACAGGGCCTCGTATGGCTACACCTTC.

This clonotype was recorded a few times. CDR3 region: CASSSPFLGGNNEQFF. CDR3 sequence (DNA): TGTGCCAGCAGTTCACCCTTCCTAGGAGGGAACAATGAGCAGTTCTTC. The V call is TRBV12-3 or TRBV12-4, the J call TRBJ2-1; a weak D match, TRBD2 (6 bases). V lost 4 bases and J lost 5, with 18 bases in between. The CDR3 loop spans 16 amino acids.

V and J are TRBV24-1 and TRBJ2-3; D gene ambiguous. With 4 bases removed from V and 2 bases from J, the gap between germline ends came to 15 bases. CDR1 and CDR2 (germline): KGHDR, SFDVKD. CDR3 size: 16 residues. CDR3 residues: CATSEPAFGHTDTQYF. The CDR3 DNA sequence: TGTGCCACCAGTGAACCCGCGTTCGGCCACACAGATACGCAGTATTTT.